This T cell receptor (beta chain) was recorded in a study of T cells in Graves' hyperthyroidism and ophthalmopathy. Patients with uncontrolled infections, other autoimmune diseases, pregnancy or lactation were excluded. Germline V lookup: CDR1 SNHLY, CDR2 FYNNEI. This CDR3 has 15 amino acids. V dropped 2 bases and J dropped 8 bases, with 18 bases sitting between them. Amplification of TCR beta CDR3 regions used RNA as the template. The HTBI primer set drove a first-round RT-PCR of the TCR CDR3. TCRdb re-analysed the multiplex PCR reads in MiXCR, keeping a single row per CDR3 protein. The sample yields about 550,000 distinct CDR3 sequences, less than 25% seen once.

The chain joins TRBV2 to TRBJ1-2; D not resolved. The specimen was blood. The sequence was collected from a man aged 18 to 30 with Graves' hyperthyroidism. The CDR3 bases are TGTGCCAGCAGTGAAATTGTGGGGAGTTTGGGGGGCTACACCTTC. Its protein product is CASSEIVGSLGGYTF.